The 10 T cell receptor beta chains listed next were all sequenced from one sample in a study of control samples from healthy donors and cancer patients (dated by TCRdb to about 2020). To prepare the library, the immunoSEQ multiplex PCR assay was applied. TCRdb stores this immuneACCESS table with in-frame sequences only. Part of the clones is absent; in the studies checked, under half of the shortfall reflects unresolved V genes, and no reason is known for the rest. The sample data list 150,000 or so clones, and over 85% of these were observed just once. About 5.5% of the sample belongs to the ten largest clones. The material sequenced was blood. Source of these receptors: a man aged 18-30 years in good health.

This sequence joins TRBV7-6 and TRBJ2-2; 8 nucleotides agree with TRBD2. Per the germline V gene, CDR1 is SGHVS and CDR2 is FNYEAQ. The CDR3 is 15 amino acids. V was pared by 1 base and J by 7 bases, with 5 bases of the junction left unmatched. DNA of the CDR3: TGTGCCAGCAGCTTAGATCACGGGAGGGGCGGGGAGCTGTTTTTT. Its translation: CASSLDHGRGGELFF.

The chain couples TRBV6-5 to TRBJ2-7; no firm D call. Germline V gives CDR1 MNHEY, CDR2 SVGAGI. This CDR3 has 12 amino acids. V lost 7 bases and J 0 bases, leaving 7 bases between the germline ends. The CDR3 loop reads CASISSSYEQYF. DNA for the CDR3: TGTGCCAGCATTAGCAGCTCCTACGAGCAGTACTTC.

The chain carries TRBV6-4 and TRBJ2-7; TRBD1 matches at 9 bases. The V gene end was trimmed by 6 bases and the J gene end by 0 bases; junction bases not matched to a gene: 9. The CDR3 has 16 amino acids. CDR1 and CDR2 (germline): MRHNA, SNTAGT. The CDR3 reads CASSRDRDQSSYEQYF. In DNA, the CDR3 is TGTGCCAGCAGCCGGGACAGGGATCAGAGCTCCTACGAGCAGTACTTC.

The chain joins TRBV6-5 to TRBJ1-5, with D unclear. V lost 0 bases and J lost 3, with 9 bases in between. The germline gives CDR1 MNHEY, CDR2 SVGAGI. There are 15 residues in the CDR3. The CDR3 protein is CASSYSGQINQPQHF. The CDR3 DNA sequence: TGTGCCAGCAGTTACTCGGGTCAGATCAATCAGCCCCAGCATTTT.

The chain couples TRBV7-9 to TRBJ1-2; D gene ambiguous. CDR1 is SEHNR, CDR2 FQNEAQ, per germline (reference sequence). There are 15 residues in the CDR3. Trimming shortened V by 4 bases and J by 3 bases, and 15 bases separated the two germline ends. The CDR3 region is CASSSGVPGDYGYTF. In nucleotides, the CDR3 is TGTGCCAGCAGCTCAGGAGTACCCGGGGACTATGGCTACACCTTC. Full variable domain (remainder filled in from reference TRBV7-9 and TRBJ1-2): DTGVSQNPRHKITKRGQNVTFRCDPISEHNRLYWYRQTLGQGPEFLTYFQNEAQLEKSRLLSDRFSAERPKGSFSTLEIQRTEQGDSAMYLCASSSGVPGDYGYTFGSGTRLTVV.

The rearrangement links TRBV7-2 to TRBJ2-7; tentatively, D is TRBD1 (5 bases). The CDR3 runs to 12 residues. Trimming shortened V by 2 bases and J by 5 bases, and 7 bases separated the two germline ends. From germline, CDR1 is SGHTA and CDR2 FQGNSA. The CDR3 DNA follows: TGTGCCAGCAGCTTACCGACAGACGAGCAGTACTTC. Its translation is CASSLPTDEQYF.

The chain joins TRBV3-1 (or the pseudogene TRBV3-2) to TRBJ1-3; the D gene is possibly TRBD1 (6 bases). This CDR3 has 19 amino acids. The germline gives CDR1 LGHDT, CDR2 YNNKEL (reference sequence). V was trimmed by 3 bases and J by 0 bases, leaving 21 bases between them. The CDR3 spells CASSHYSGVTGVSGNTIYF. The CDR3 DNA reads as TGTGCCAGCAGCCATTACTCAGGGGTTACGGGAGTCTCTGGAAACACCATATATTTT.

This CDR3 is CASSGSSGGSLQETQYF. Written as DNA, the CDR3 is TGCGCCAGCAGCGGGTCTAGCGGGGGGAGCCTCCAAGAGACCCAGTACTTC. V is TRBV5-1 and J is TRBJ2-5; 11 bases agree with TRBD2. V lost 4 bases to trimming and J lost 1 base; unmatched junction nucleotides: 9. The CDR3 is 17 residues long. Germline V gene data show CDR1 as SGHRS and CDR2 as YFSETQ.

V is TRBV10-3 and J is TRBJ1-2; TRBD1 matches at 8 bases. The V segment lost 6 bases and the J segment 8 bases; nucleotides outside the gene matches: 8. Germline V gene sequence: CDR1 ENHRY, CDR2 SYGVKD. The CDR3 covers 13 residues. The CDR3 bases are TGTGCCATCAGGGCCGCAGGGGGCGGGGGCTACACCTTC. Amino acids: CAIRAAGGGGYTF.

V gene TRBV9 combines with J gene TRBJ1-6; TRBD1 might be the D (6 bases). V was cut by 3 bases and J by 2 bases, with 15 bases left in between. Germline CDR1 is SGDLS and CDR2 is YYNGEE. The CDR3 runs to 17 residues. CDR3 residues: CASSALRGGTYNSPLHF. The CDR3 DNA follows: TGTGCCAGCAGCGCTTTAAGGGGGGGCACCTATAATTCACCCCTCCACTTT.